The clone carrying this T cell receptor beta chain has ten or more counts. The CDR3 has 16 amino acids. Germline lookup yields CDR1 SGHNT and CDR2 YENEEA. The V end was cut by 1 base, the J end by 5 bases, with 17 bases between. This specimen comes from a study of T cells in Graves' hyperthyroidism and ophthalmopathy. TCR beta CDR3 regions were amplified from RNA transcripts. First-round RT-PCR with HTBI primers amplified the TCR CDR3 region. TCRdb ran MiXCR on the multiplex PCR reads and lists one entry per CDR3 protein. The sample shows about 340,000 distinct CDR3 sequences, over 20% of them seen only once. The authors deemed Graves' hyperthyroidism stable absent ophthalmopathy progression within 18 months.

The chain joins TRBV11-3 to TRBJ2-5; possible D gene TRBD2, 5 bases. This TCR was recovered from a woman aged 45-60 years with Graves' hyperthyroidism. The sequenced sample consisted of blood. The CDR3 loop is CASSLVFDYGRETQYF. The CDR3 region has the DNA TGTGCCAGCAGCTTAGTCTTTGACTACGGGCGGGAGACCCAGTACTTC.